The source of this T cell receptor beta chain is a study of T cells in narcolepsy. Study-level background: Donors had narcolepsy type 1 or type 2, or were healthy controls. Overall study findings and caveats: HCRT-specific and TRIB2-specific autoreactive clonotypes appeared among same-patient CSF and blood CD4+ clonotypes. Autoreactive clonotypes reportedly recurred in blood of same and different patients, not controls. No autoreactive T cell clone sequences appeared in some memory CD4+ repertoires.

CDR1 LNHNV and CDR2 YYDKDF come from the germline V gene (reference sequence). The CDR3 loop spans 14 amino acids. Trimming took 1 base from V and 6 from J, leaving 9 bases between them. Generated by immunoSEQ multiplex PCR, the TCRdb table keeps only in-frame clones and is missing some. The profile shows 30,000 to 35,000 clones, approximately 85% of them singletons. On this clone: What it recognizes is unknown.

The TCR sequence derives from a human donor with narcolepsy. The sequenced sample was CD45RA- memory CD4+ T cells from PBMCs. V usage is TRBV15 and J usage is TRBJ1-4; tentatively, D is TRBD1 (6 bases). CDR3 residues: CATSRGGADEKLFF. Here the CDR3 DNA reads TGTGCCACCAGCAGAGGGGGGGCGGATGAAAAACTGTTTTTT.